This T cell receptor beta chain is from a study of cytomegalovirus exposure and HLA in healthy donors. The assay was immunoSEQ multiplex PCR, and TCRdb's table has in-frame clones only and misses some. The sample has more than 95,000 clones, 75% to 90% seen once. Germline CDR1 GTSNPN, CDR2 SVGIG (reference sequence). This CDR3 contains 15 residues. The ends were cut back, 4 bases at V and 4 bases at J, with 20 bases in the middle. Material for sequencing was PBMCs. This chain links TRBV30 with TRBJ2-7; no reliable D call. The receptor's source is a woman aged 18-29 years in good health and CMV-seronegative. CDR3 sequence: CAWTQAPAASYEQYF. The CDR3 nucleotides read TGTGCCTGGACCCAGGCTCCCGCTGCCTCGTACGAGCAGTACTTC.